Listed here are 5 T cell receptor beta chains from one sample, sequenced in a study of blood T cell repertoires in COVID-19. TCRdb's copy holds only in-frame clones and misses some; the assay was immunoSEQ multiplex PCR. The sample has roughly 250,000 clones; 70% to 90% are singletons. The specimen was PBMCs or T cells enriched from blood (not recorded which). All receptors come from a woman in her 30s who had recovered from COVID-19.

This rearrangement joins TRBV28 to TRBJ1-5; no clear D. CDR1 is MDHEN and CDR2 is SYDVKM in the germline V gene. V lost 2 bases and J lost 0, with 11 bases in between. The CDR3 totals 16 residues. The CDR3, as DNA: TGTGCCAGCAGTTTACTCCGCGGGTATAGCAATCAGCCCCAGCATTTT. Its translation is CASSLLRGYSNQPQHF.

The chain combines TRBV28 with TRBJ1-1, with TRBD1 matching over 8 bases. This CDR3 is 15 amino acids long. In germline, CDR1 is MDHEN, CDR2 SYDVKM. J lost 3 bases, V lost 4 bases, and 7 bases had no gene match. The CDR3 nucleotides read TGTGCCAGCAGTTCCTTGCAGGGGGCGGACACTGAAGCTTTCTTT. It specifies CASSSLQGADTEAFF.

The chain has TRBV21-1 and TRBJ1-5. TRBV21-1 is a listed pseudogene. CDR3 size: 17 residues. CDR3 region: CASSKRRGTFFNQPQHF. The DNA for the CDR3 is TGTGCCAGCAGCAAAAGGCGGGGGACCTTCTTCAATCAGCCCCAGCATTTT.

This clone was found once. J is TRBJ2-2 and V is TRBV5-1, with D possibly TRBD1 on 6 matching bases. V lost 2 bases, J lost 2 bases, and 10 bases lay in between. Per germline, CDR1 SGHRS and CDR2 YFSETQ. The CDR3 covers 15 residues. CDR3 loop: CASSLQGVNTGELFF. CDR3 coding DNA: TGCGCCAGCAGCTTACAGGGTGTTAACACCGGGGAGCTGTTTTTT.

This clone has a handful of counts. The chain recombines TRBV7-2 with TRBJ1-2, with D possibly TRBD1 on 5 matching bases. Germline V CDR1 and CDR2: SGHTA, FQGNSA. V gave up 1 base and J gave up 8 bases, with 11 bases separating them. This CDR3 is 13 amino acids long. The CDR3 DNA reads TGTGCCAGCAGCTTAGTGGCAGGGCCCGGCTACACCTTC. As protein: CASSLVAGPGYTF. Together with reference TRBV7-2 and TRBJ1-2, the CDR3 gives the full variable domain: GAGVSQSPSNKVTEKGKDVELRCDPISGHTALYWYRQSLGQGLEFLIYFQGNSAPDKSGLPSDRFSAERTGGSVSTLTIQRTQQEDSAVYLCASSLVAGPGYTFGSGTRLTVV.